The present entry profiles one T cell receptor (beta chain) with its context. The sample is drawn from a study of blood T cell repertoires in COVID-19. Only in-frame clones appear in the TCRdb table, and some are missing; sequencing was by immunoSEQ multiplex PCR. The data show 20,000 to 30,000 clones, 70% to 90% seen once. Trimming cost V 3 bases and J 4 bases; bases outside gene matches: 10. CDR1 and CDR2 (germline): SGHTA, FQGNSA. The length of the CDR3 is 18 residues. J is TRBJ2-2 and V is TRBV7-2, with TRBD2 identical over 11 bases. This receptor was obtained from a woman aged 70 to 79 with COVID-19, enrolled during active disease. Sequenced sample: peripheral blood. The chain's CDR3 is CASSLTVAGGPGTGELFF. The CDR3, as DNA: TGTGCCAGCAGCTTGACGGTAGCGGGAGGGCCGGGCACCGGGGAGCTGTTTTTT.